This T cell receptor (beta chain) was captured by sequencing in a study of blood T cell repertoires in COVID-19. Study overall: Spain, Italy and the United States supplied samples that represented acute and convalescent COVID-19. PBMCs, B-cell-depleted T cells, or T cells provided the cDNA or gDNA that made up the material.

This CDR3 contains 13 residues. V was cut by 7 bases and J by 6 bases, with 15 bases left in between. From germline, CDR1 is MNHEY and CDR2 SVGEGT. As processed by the authors: Quantification of nucleated cells was approximated via reference gene primer amplification. The method was immunoSEQ multiplex PCR; TCRdb's version includes in-frame clones alone and lacks a portion of them. The DNA gave D and trimming, while V, J and clone size come from that table. Among about 150,000 clones listed, 90% to 95% were seen once. The material sequenced was peripheral blood. This receptor was identified in a man aged 50-60 years with acute or convalescent COVID-19. This chain joins TRBV6-2 or TRBV6-3 and TRBJ1-1, with D possibly being TRBD1 (5 bases). Here the CDR3 reads CASTPVRVPEAFF. The CDR3 bases are TGTGCCAGCACCCCCGTCAGGGTTCCTGAAGCTTTCTTT.